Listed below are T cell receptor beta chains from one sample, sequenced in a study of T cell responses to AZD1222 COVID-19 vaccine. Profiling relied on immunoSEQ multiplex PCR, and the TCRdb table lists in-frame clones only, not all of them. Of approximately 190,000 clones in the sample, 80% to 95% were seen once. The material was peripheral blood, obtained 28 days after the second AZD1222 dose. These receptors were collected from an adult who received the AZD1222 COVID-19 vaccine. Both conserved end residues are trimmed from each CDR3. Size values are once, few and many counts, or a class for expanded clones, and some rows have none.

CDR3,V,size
ASHRGAQGIRDTEAF,TRBV7-9,-
ASSVGQRETEAF,TRBV5-1,-
ASSKGGQETQY,TRBV12-3/TRBV12-4,-
ASSLRGMTSTDTQY,TRBV6-2/TRBV6-3,-
ASSFKTGELF,TRBV27,-
ASSQVGGAGELF,TRBV3-1/TRBV3-2,-
ASSLDTSGIGQPQH,TRBV5-8,-
ASSFLGDPNYGYT,TRBV5-6,-
ASSLDPRGWNEKLF,TRBV7-9,-
ASSRHGGSNMNTEAF,TRBV7-2,once
ASSQEQNNQPQH,TRBV4-1,-
ASSYLWATGGADTEAF,TRBV2,once
ASSVTGRETQY,TRBV9,-
ASSLLPGTGAETQY,TRBV28,-
SYRDRGNTGELF,TRBV29-1,-
ASSCDRRPEAF,TRBV7-2,-
ASSRNDAYNSPLH,TRBV9,-
ASSTRVGQVNTGELF,TRBV19,-
ASSLLFGLGNTEAF,TRBV11-2,-
ASTDVIHSPLH,TRBV12-3/TRBV12-4,-
ASSILSPGVRPTDTQY,TRBV19,-
ASRPQDRPEAF,TRBV6-5,-
ATSRVGGLNTEAF,TRBV15,-
ASSLATGQETQY,TRBV7-9,-
ASSLRVNQPQH,TRBV19,-
ASSLGPGPYEQY,TRBV5-1,-
AGQGPNTGELF,TRBV28,-
ASRRQVLAPQH,TRBV6-1,-
ASRPGTDQQY,TRBV2,-
ASSITSGFGIQY,TRBV5-4,-
ASSQKEGPPWDEQF,TRBV4-2,-
SVEARRGLEAF,TRBV29-1,-
ASSNYANTGELF,TRBV2,-
ASSPMGQGAFNEQF,TRBV18,-
ASSSSPGTVGNTIY,TRBV7-9,-
ASSFLGTGNTIY,TRBV27,-
ASSLGHASTNEKLF,TRBV5-1,-
ASSQDHGQFNEKLF,TRBV14,-
ASSKWTGRTGQPQH,TRBV28,-
ASRGAGGPGRDTQY,TRBV7-3,-
ASSLWTGLIEAF,TRBV5-1,-
ASSAENNSPLH,TRBV10-2,few
ASSPVGFSPLH,TRBV10-1,-
SASGAAAGYSNQPQH,TRBV20-1,-
ASSSPHWAGLETQY,TRBV7-2,-
SASGQLDFSNQPQH,TRBV20-1,-
ASSFKANTEAF,TRBV11-3,-